This TCR beta chain comes out of a study of blood T cell repertoires in COVID-19. Sequenced by immunoSEQ multiplex PCR; TCRdb stores in-frame clones only, minus some. Among about 87,000 clones, approximately 80% were seen once, and the ten largest hold approximately 2%. This clone occurred once. CDR3 length: 13 amino acids. The germline CDR1 and CDR2 sequences are LNHDA and SQIVND (reference sequence). Trimming stripped 3 bases from V and 7 bases from J, with 10 bases between. The chain recombines TRBV19 with TRBJ1-5, with D maybe TRBD1 (6 bases). Specimen: peripheral blood. This clonotype originated in a woman in her 70s with acute or convalescent COVID-19. In DNA form, the CDR3 reads TGTGCCAGTAGTATTGGGGGCGGGCAGCCCCAGCATTTT. This gives the protein CASSIGGGQPQHF. Full variable domain (outside the CDR3, taken from reference TRBV19 and TRBJ1-5): DGGITQSPKYLFRKEGQNVTLSCEQNLNHDAMYWYRQDPGQGLRLIYYSQIVNDFQKGDIAEGYSVSREKKESFPLTVTSAQKNPTAFYLCASSIGGGQPQHFGDGTRLSIL.